Here is one TCR beta chain with its context. What it binds is not known. The sample is drawn from a study of cytomegalovirus exposure and HLA in healthy donors. PCR employed 60 Vbeta and 13 Jbeta primers. Only in-frame clones appear in the TCRdb table, and some are missing; sequencing was by immunoSEQ multiplex PCR. Of more than 85,000 clones in the sample, about 73% were seen once. Points from the study as a whole: Earlier findings revealed that most TCR beta V segments proved productive either about 87% or about 30% of the time. According to the study, around 180 TCR beta chains were cytomegalovirus-associated. What a later analysis reportedly showed was that an Asian-associated ancestry cluster had fewer N-insertions than the approximately 700-donor mean.

The sequence came from a woman aged 50 to 65 in good health and CMV-seropositive. The sequencing input was PBMCs.

The CDR3, as DNA: TGTGCCAGCTTACGGACTAGCGGCGCGGAGACCCAGTACTTC. This translates into CASLRTSGAETQYF. This chain joins TRBV2 and TRBJ2-5; TRBD2 matches 10 bases. Trimming removed 8 bases from V and 5 bases from J; junction bases left unmatched: 8. Germline V lookup: CDR1 SNHLY, CDR2 FYNNEI. The CDR3 is 14 amino acids.